This entry features one T cell receptor beta chain sequence. This clonotype has a handful of counts. This receptor's antigen is unknown. Base qualities are missing; no much larger clone stands one base away. Inclusive of the bounding cysteine and phenylalanine, the CDR3 is 13 residues long. The entry retains the CDR3 DNA only, 39 bases that are in frame from base 1. V loses 0 bases, J loses 8 bases, and the germline ends lie 8 bases apart. As encoded in the germline V gene, CDR1 is SGHTA while CDR2 is FQGNSA. A case-control design nested within a healthcare worker cohort in London, UK, was used, with weekly nasopharyngeal swab PCR tests and blood sampling performed. Between 23 and 31 March 2020, the week of the UK lockdown, healthcare workers were enrolled and then followed up weekly for as long as 16 weeks. The receptor library was made with 5' RACE. Sequencing was carried out with a NextSeq 500. To correct for sequencing error and PCR bias, the TCR library protocol tagged individual cDNA molecules with unique molecular identifiers. Both TCR alpha and beta chains were sequenced, and tight co-correlation was observed between alpha and beta sequence abundances in each sample. The paper's data handling went like this. V gene, J gene and CDR3 annotation of TCR sequences was performed with Decombinator V4. TCRs were defined as expanded if a significant change between any two time points was detected under a Poisson model with p below 0.0001. TCR abundances were normalised to the total number of TCRs sequenced in each sample and reported as counts per million. MAIT TCRs were defined by TRAV1-2 paired with TRAJ12, TRAJ20 or TRAJ33, and iNKT TCRs by TRAV10 paired with TRAJ18. VDJdb, accessed on 1 November 2021, was searched for TCRs annotated for CMV, EBV and SARS-CoV-2, and TCRs annotated for more than one antigen were excluded. The raw public reads went through TCRdb reprocessing: fastp at Q25, MiXCR clone calling, in-frame beta chains kept. Each record represents a unique CDR3 protein, reported with the most common genes and DNA among its rows. The authors' filters were not applied to this entry. In all, the sample holds roughly 70,000 distinct CDR3 sequences, and around 20% of those were seen once. The ten largest account for 15% to 20% of the sample.

The sample comes from a study of early T cells in non-severe SARS-CoV-2 infection (dated by TCRdb to about 2021). About the full investigation: TCR sequencing used bulk RNA from unsorted whole blood, so alpha and beta chains could not be paired.

Broader findings and caveats from the paper: VDJdb matching was skewed toward anti-spike CD8 responses and likely underestimated virus-specific expansions by missing private and CD4 specificities.

The sample was whole blood, taken at baseline. This receptor was obtained from an adult who was a healthcare worker with PCR-confirmed SARS-CoV-2 infection or an uninfected control (not recorded which). The chain uses TRBV7-2 and TRBJ2-1; possibly the D gene is TRBD1, per 5 matching bases. The DNA sequence is TGTGCCAGCAGCTTAGCAGGGGCCTATGAGCAGTTCTTC. This is translated as CASSLAGAYEQFF.